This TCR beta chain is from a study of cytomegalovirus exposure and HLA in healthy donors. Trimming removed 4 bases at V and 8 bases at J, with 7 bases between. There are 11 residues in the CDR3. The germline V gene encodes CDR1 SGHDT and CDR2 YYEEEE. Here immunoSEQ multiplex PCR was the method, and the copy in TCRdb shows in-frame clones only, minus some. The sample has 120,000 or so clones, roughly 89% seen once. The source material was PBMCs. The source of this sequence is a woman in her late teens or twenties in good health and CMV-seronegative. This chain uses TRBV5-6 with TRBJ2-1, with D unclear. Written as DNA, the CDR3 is TGTGCCAGCAGCCTAGAGTATGAGCAGTTCTTC. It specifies CASSLEYEQFF. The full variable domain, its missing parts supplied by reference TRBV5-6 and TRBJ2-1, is DAGVTQSPTHLIKTRGQQVTLRCSPKSGHDTVSWYQQALGQGPQFIFQYYEEEERQRGNFPDRFSGHQFPNYSSELNVNALLLGDSALYLCASSLEYEQFFGPGTRLTVL.